These 8 T cell receptor beta chains came from one sample sequenced in a study of OX40 agonist ivuxolimab in advanced cancers. The assay was immunoSEQ multiplex PCR, and TCRdb's table has in-frame clones only and misses some. This table has roughly 90,000 clones, 75% to 90% appearing once. Sequenced here: CD4+ or CD8+ T cells sorted from blood, sampled in a trial of the OX40 agonist ivuxolimab. The origin of the receptors is an adult with an advanced solid tumor such as melanoma, head and neck, liver or kidney cancer.

The V and J genes are TRBV7-3 and TRBJ2-2; 12 nucleotides align to TRBD1. CDR1 is SGHTA and CDR2 is FQGTGA in the germline V gene. CDR3 length equals 16 residues. J lost 4 bases, V lost 5 bases, and 5 bases had no gene match. The DNA for the CDR3 is TGTGCCAGCAGCGCGCCGGGACAGGGGGCCACCGGGGAGCTGTTTTTT. It is translated as CASSAPGQGATGELFF.

The rearrangement links TRBV13 to TRBJ1-2, with 7 bases that match TRBD1. Unmatched junction bases numbered 11, after V lost 5 bases and J lost 8 bases. CDR1 and CDR2 from the germline V gene are PRHDT and FYEKMQ (reference sequence). The CDR3 runs to 14 residues. The CDR3 sequence is CASSTYDREVGYTF. CDR3 sequence (DNA): TGTGCCAGCAGCACATACGACAGGGAGGTCGGCTACACCTTC. The full variable domain, rest sourced from reference TRBV13 and TRBJ1-2, is AAGVIQSPRHLIKEKRETATLKCYPIPRHDTVYWYQQGPGQDPQFLISFYEKMQSDKGSIPDRFSAQQFSDYHSELNMSSLELGDSALYFCASSTYDREVGYTFGSGTRLTVV.

V usage is TRBV28 and J usage is TRBJ1-2; D not resolved. V lost 10 bases, J lost 4 bases, and 25 bases lay in between. Germline V gene data show CDR1 as MDHEN and CDR2 as SYDVKM. The CDR3 has 16 residues. The CDR3 protein is CAIGRRLTQLLYGYTF. Written as DNA, the CDR3 is TGTGCCATTGGGCGGCGGCTCACTCAATTACTCTATGGCTACACCTTC.

This rearrangement joins TRBV18 to TRBJ1-2, with D hard to call. The V gene lost 6 bases and the J gene lost 6 bases, with 29 bases spanning the gap. The CDR3 runs to 18 residues. The germline V gene encodes CDR1 KGHSH and CDR2 LQKENI. As DNA, the CDR3 is TGTGCCAGCTCCCCAAGAGGATTGCAGGCCGGGGAGGCGGATGGCTACACCTTC. Its protein product is CASSPRGLQAGEADGYTF. Full variable domain (remainder filled in from reference TRBV18 and TRBJ1-2): NAGVMQNPRHLVRRRGQEARLRCSPMKGHSHVYWYRQLPEEGLKFMVYLQKENIIDESGMPKERFSAEFPKEGPSILRIQQVVRGDSAAYFCASSPRGLQAGEADGYTFGSGTRLTVV.

The V and J genes are TRBV7-9 and TRBJ2-3; D unresolved. The CDR3 runs 14 residues. Looked up from germline, CDR1 is SEHNR and CDR2 is FQNEAQ (reference sequence). V shed 5 bases and J shed 0 bases, with 9 bases lying between them. CDR3 amino acids: CASSKDGSTDTQYF. In nucleotides, the CDR3 is TGTGCCAGCAGCAAGGACGGTAGCACAGATACGCAGTATTTT. Based on the CDR3 plus reference TRBV7-9 and TRBJ2-3, the full variable domain is DTGVSQNPRHKITKRGQNVTFRCDPISEHNRLYWYRQTLGQGPEFLTYFQNEAQLEKSRLLSDRFSAERPKGSFSTLEIQRTEQGDSAMYLCASSKDGSTDTQYFGPGTRLTVL.

V gene TRBV7-2 combines with J gene TRBJ2-5; the match to TRBD2 covers 9 bases. Germline values: CDR1 SGHTA, CDR2 FQGNSA. The CDR3 totals 19 residues. V gave up 5 bases and J gave up 4 bases; unmatched junction bases: 20. CDR3 in DNA: TGTGCCAGCAGCCCCGTAACCTGGGTAAGCGGGAGGATCGGAGAGACCCAGTACTTC. Its translation is CASSPVTWVSGRIGETQYF. Full variable domain (outside the CDR3, taken from reference TRBV7-2 and TRBJ2-5): GAGVSQSPSNKVTEKGKDVELRCDPISGHTALYWYRQSLGQGLEFLIYFQGNSAPDKSGLPSDRFSAERTGGSVSTLTIQRTQQEDSAVYLCASSPVTWVSGRIGETQYFGPGTRLLVL.

The V call is TRBV15, the J call TRBJ1-5; the match to TRBD1 covers 8 bases. The CDR3 totals 14 residues. Germline lookup yields CDR1 LNHNV and CDR2 YYDKDF (reference sequence). Trimming removed 1 base from V and 6 bases from J; junction bases left unmatched: 2. CDR3 DNA sequence: TGTGCCACCAGCAGAGGACAGGGGAGTCAGCCCCAGCATTTT. Protein sequence: CATSRGQGSQPQHF.

The rearrangement links TRBV18 to TRBJ1-1; TRBD1 matches 7 bases. V gave up 5 bases and J gave up 11 bases; unmatched junction bases: 8. CDR1 KGHSH and CDR2 LQKENI come from the germline V gene. This CDR3 contains 12 residues. The CDR3 DNA reads TGTGCCAGCTCAACACGACAGGGTTCGGCTTTCTTT. This encodes CASSTRQGSAFF.